These 22 T cell receptor beta chains were sequenced from one sample in a study of cytomegalovirus exposure and HLA in healthy donors. Measured with immunoSEQ multiplex PCR; TCRdb has only the in-frame clones, and not every one. Found here are 90,000 to 150,000 clones, more than 75% of them singletons; the top ten hold around 5%. Sequencing was done on a sample of PBMCs. The receptors originated from a man aged 18 to 29 in good health and CMV-seronegative.

The gene calls are TRBV30 and TRBJ1-5; TRBD1 is a possible D gene (5 bases). The CDR3 spans 15 residues. Looked up from germline, CDR1 is GTSNPN and CDR2 is SVGIG (reference sequence). V was clipped by 0 bases and J by 7 bases, with 16 bases between them. The CDR3, as DNA: TGTGCCTGGAGTGTATTGGGAGGGGATGGCCAGCCCCAGCATTTT. Encoded protein: CAWSVLGGDGQPQHF.

This sequence joins TRBV27 and TRBJ2-3; 10 nucleotides agree with TRBD2. J gave up 3 bases and V 6 bases, and 6 bases lay outside the gene matches. Germline V lookup: CDR1 MNHEY, CDR2 SMNVEV (reference sequence). The CDR3 contains 15 residues. This CDR3 reads CASSSSGRGTDTQYF. For the CDR3, the DNA is TGTGCCAGCAGCTCCAGCGGGAGGGGAACAGATACGCAGTATTTT.

This sequence joins TRBV19 and TRBJ2-7, with TRBD1 matching over 9 bases. Trimming took 5 bases from V and 2 from J; bases not matched to a gene: 4. Germline-derived CDR1 and CDR2 are LNHDA and SQIVND (reference sequence). CDR3 length: 14 residues. Written as DNA, the CDR3 is TGTGCCAGTAGTCAGACAGGGGGAACCTACGAGCAGTACTTC. Amino acids: CASSQTGGTYEQYF.

The chain combines TRBV11-2 with TRBJ2-5, with 9 bases lining up with TRBD2. The V segment lost 0 bases and the J segment 4 bases; nucleotides outside the gene matches: 12. Per germline, CDR1 SGHAT and CDR2 FQNNGV. This CDR3 comprises 18 residues. The CDR3 loop reads CASSLDRASGAGGETQYF. The DNA for the CDR3 is TGTGCCAGCAGCTTAGATAGGGCTAGCGGGGCGGGGGGAGAGACCCAGTACTTC.

The chain joins TRBV5-1 to TRBJ2-6; possible D gene TRBD2, 5 bases. Germline V gene data show CDR1 as SGHRS and CDR2 as YFSETQ. V shed 2 bases and J shed 0 bases, with 6 bases lying between them. CDR3 length equals 15 residues. CDR3 sequence: CASSFRDSGANVLTF. The CDR3, as DNA: TGCGCCAGCAGCTTCCGGGACTCTGGGGCCAACGTCCTGACTTTC.

The chain couples TRBV7-9 to TRBJ1-4, with 7 bases fitting TRBD1. This CDR3 contains 12 residues. The germline gives CDR1 SEHNR, CDR2 FQNEAQ (reference sequence). Trimming took 5 bases from V and 8 from J; bases not matched to a gene: 2. CDR3 protein: CASSEDREKLFF. The CDR3 coding sequence is TGTGCCAGCAGCGAGGACAGGGAAAAACTGTTTTTT.

This chain connects TRBV27 to TRBJ1-4; 12 bases map to TRBD1. Looked up from germline, CDR1 is MNHEY and CDR2 is SMNVEV (reference sequence). J was trimmed by 8 bases and V by 5 bases; bases with no gene match: 12. The CDR3 spans 17 residues. CDR3 in DNA: TGTGCCAGCAGTCAGGGACAGGGGGCCCGGGCCCACGAAAAACTGTTTTTT. Translated: CASSQGQGARAHEKLFF.

In nucleotides, the CDR3 is TGCGCCAGCAGCCCTCCTCTAGGCGGGAGTGTGGACACCGGGGAGCTGTTTTTT. Translated: CASSPPLGGSVDTGELFF. This chain uses TRBV5-1 with TRBJ2-2; TRBD2 aligns across 7 bases. J was trimmed by 3 bases and V by 4 bases; bases with no gene match: 15. CDR1 is SGHRS, CDR2 YFSETQ, per germline. The CDR3 contains 18 residues.

A single count supports this clone. CDR3 amino acids: CASSPQPISGGYEQYF. CDR3 DNA sequence: TGTGCCAGCAGCCCGCAGCCCATATCAGGGGGCTACGAGCAGTACTTC. The chain employs TRBV7-6 and TRBJ2-7, with 7 bases fitting TRBD1. The ends lost 5 bases at V and 3 bases at J; junction bases unmatched: 13. Germline V gene data show CDR1 as SGHVS and CDR2 as FNYEAQ. The CDR3 extends over 16 amino acids.

The gene calls are TRBV5-1 and TRBJ1-2; D uncertain. The germline V and J ends were trimmed by 3 bases and 7 bases, with 13 bases remaining between them. Germline CDR1 and CDR2: SGHRS and YFSETQ. The CDR3 runs 13 residues. Here the CDR3 DNA reads TGCGCCAGCAGCTCTCCACGGAGCTCTGGCTACACCTTC. It encodes CASSSPRSSGYTF.

This chain connects TRBV19 to TRBJ2-7; 8 positions agree with TRBD1. Unmatched junction bases numbered 3, after V lost 2 bases and J lost 0 bases. Germline V CDR1 and CDR2: LNHDA, SQIVND (reference sequence). This CDR3 contains 15 residues. The CDR3 reads CASSILGTGSYEQYF. DNA of the CDR3: TGTGCCAGTAGTATACTTGGGACAGGCTCCTACGAGCAGTACTTC.

This chain links TRBV19 with TRBJ1-1; 8 bases line up with TRBD1. Unmatched junction bases numbered 9, after V lost 10 bases and J lost 5 bases. Germline CDR1 reads LNHDA; CDR2 reads SQIVND (reference sequence). CDR3 size: 13 residues. The CDR3, as DNA: TGTGCCACCTCCGGACAGGGATGGACTGAAGCTTTCTTT. It yields the protein CATSGQGWTEAFF.

This clone was seen just once. J is TRBJ1-2 and V is TRBV9; D may be TRBD1 (5 bases). The ends were cut back, 0 bases at V and 5 bases at J, with 5 bases in the middle. CDR3 length equals 12 residues. The germline CDR1 and CDR2 sequences are SGDLS and YYNGEE. The CDR3, as DNA: TGTGCCAGCAGCGTAGAGGGGTATGGCTACACCTTC. Protein product: CASSVEGYGYTF.

The rearrangement links TRBV6-1 to TRBJ2-7; no clear D. V gave up 2 bases and J gave up 1 base, with 12 bases separating them. The CDR3 sequence is 15 residues long. Germline CDR1 MNHNS, CDR2 SASEGT. The CDR3 bases are TGTGCCAGCAGTGAAAATGCACTGCCGTCCTACGAGCAGTACTTC. Protein sequence: CASSENALPSYEQYF.

In its sample, this clone was seen a few times. The V and J genes are TRBV30 and TRBJ2-2; 8 bases are a match to TRBD2. Germline loops: CDR1 GTSNPN, CDR2 SVGIG (reference sequence). The CDR3 runs to 14 residues. V lost 2 bases to trimming and J lost 5 bases; unmatched junction nucleotides: 4. CDR3 sequence (DNA): TGTGCCTGGAGTAGGACGGGAGGGACCGGGGAGCTGTTTTTT. This encodes CAWSRTGGTGELFF.

J is TRBJ2-3 and V is TRBV15, with D uncertain. From germline, CDR1 is LNHNV and CDR2 YYDKDF (reference sequence). V lost 1 base to trimming and J lost 6 bases, with 8 bases between them. CDR3 length: 13 residues. CDR3 DNA sequence: TGTGCCACCAGCAGAGTGGCGGCCGATACGCAGTATTTT. Amino acids: CATSRVAADTQYF.

This clone was counted a few times. The genes are TRBV6-4 and TRBJ1-6; tentative D call: TRBD1 (5 bases). Germline V gene lookup returns CDR1 MRHNA and CDR2 SNTAGT. The CDR3 is 15 residues long. Trimming cost V 3 bases and J 9 bases, with 15 bases left between them. CDR3 region: CASSEIPGGGSPLHF. The CDR3 DNA follows: TGTGCCAGCAGTGAAATCCCTGGGGGAGGTTCACCCCTCCACTTT.

V gene TRBV20-1 combines with J gene TRBJ2-1; D not certain. The germline V gene has CDR1 DFQATT and CDR2 SNEGSKA (reference sequence). Trimming shortened V by 1 base and J by 7 bases, and 5 bases separated the two germline ends. CDR3 length equals 11 residues. CDR3 DNA sequence: TGCAGTGCTAGAGCCCCTAATGAGCAGTTCTTC. This gives the protein CSARAPNEQFF.

The genes are TRBV6-1 and TRBJ2-6, with 7 bases fitting TRBD1. This CDR3 has 15 amino acids. The V segment lost 3 bases and the J segment 4 bases; nucleotides outside the gene matches: 3. Germline CDR1 is MNHNS and CDR2 is SASEGT. The CDR3 reads CASSETGPGANVLTF. The CDR3 nucleotides read TGTGCCAGCAGTGAGACAGGGCCAGGGGCCAACGTCCTGACTTTC.

The gene calls are TRBV11-3 and TRBJ2-7, with 7 bases that match TRBD2. J was trimmed by 4 bases and V by 5 bases; bases with no gene match: 11. The CDR3 contains 15 residues. CDR1 is SGHNT, CDR2 YENEEA, per germline. The CDR3 DNA reads TGTGCCAGCAGCCAGGGAGGGACTCCCGATTACGAGCAGTACTTC. Translating it yields CASSQGGTPDYEQYF.

In its sample, this clone was seen once. The CDR3: CASNPTGTRGYNEQFF. CDR3 nucleotide sequence: TGTGCCAGCAATCCAACCGGGACTAGAGGGTACAATGAGCAGTTCTTC. V gene TRBV25-1 combines with J gene TRBJ2-1, with TRBD2 matching 8 bases. The J segment lost 4 bases and the V segment lost 7 bases, leaving 12 bases of the junction unmatched. CDR3 length equals 16 residues. In germline, CDR1 is MGHDK, CDR2 SYGVNS.

DNA for the CDR3: TGTGCCAGCAGTGCCCGACAGGGATCTAGCACAGATACGCAGTATTTT. Protein sequence: CASSARQGSSTDTQYF. The V call is TRBV6-4, the J call TRBJ2-3; 7 positions match TRBD1. The CDR3 extends over 16 amino acids. The germline gives CDR1 MRHNA, CDR2 SNTAGT. The junction had 7 bases not matched to a gene; V was cut back by 4 bases and J by 0 bases.